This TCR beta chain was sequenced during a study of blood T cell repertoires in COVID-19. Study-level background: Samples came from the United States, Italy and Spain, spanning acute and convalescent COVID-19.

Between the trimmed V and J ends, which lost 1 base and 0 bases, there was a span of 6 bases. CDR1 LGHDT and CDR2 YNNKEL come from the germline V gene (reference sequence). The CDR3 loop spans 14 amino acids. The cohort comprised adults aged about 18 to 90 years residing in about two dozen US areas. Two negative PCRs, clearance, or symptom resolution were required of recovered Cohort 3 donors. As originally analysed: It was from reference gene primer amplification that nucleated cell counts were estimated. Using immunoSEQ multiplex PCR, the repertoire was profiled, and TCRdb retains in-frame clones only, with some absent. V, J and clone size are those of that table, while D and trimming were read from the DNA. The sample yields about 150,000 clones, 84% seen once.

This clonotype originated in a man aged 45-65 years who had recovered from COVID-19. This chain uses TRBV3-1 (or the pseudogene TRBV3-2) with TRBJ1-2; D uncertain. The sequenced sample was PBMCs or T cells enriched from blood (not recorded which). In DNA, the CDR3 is TGTGCCAGCAGCCAAGTGCGAGCTAACTATGGCTACACCTTC. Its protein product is CASSQVRANYGYTF.